This is a list of T cell receptor beta chains from one sample in a study of T cell changes during pregnancy in multiple sclerosis. Profiling relied on immunoSEQ multiplex PCR, and the TCRdb table lists in-frame clones only, not all of them. The data contain about 100,000 clones, over 85% of them singletons. The starting material was peripheral blood, obtained in the second trimester of pregnancy. These receptors were obtained from a female donor with multiple sclerosis, enrolled in a pregnancy study. Each CDR3 is given with its conserved first and last residue. The order of the fields is clone size, V gene, D gene, J gene, CDR3 DNA, CDR3 protein. D genes are given only for firm matches. The listing skips clone size in some rows; elsewhere it reads once, few, many or a size class.

>NA|TRBV5-5|NA|TRBJ1-1
TGTGCCAGCAGTTCGACTCCCGGAGAGGAAGCTTTCTTT
CASSSTPGEEAFF
>NA|TRBV9|NA|TRBJ2-1
TGTGCCAGCAGCGCGGGGACACCCCCCTACAATGAGCAGTTCTTC
CASSAGTPPYNEQFF
>NA|TRBV7-9|TRBD2|TRBJ2-5
TGTGCCAGCAGCTCTGGGACTAGCGGGAGAGGGACCCAGTACTTC
CASSSGTSGRGTQYF
>NA|TRBV5-1|NA|TRBJ2-2
TGCGCCAGCAGCCCAGGGGTTGCCGGGGAGCTGTTTTTT
CASSPGVAGELFF
>NA|TRBV6-5|NA|TRBJ1-4
TGTGCCAGCAGTTGGGGATTAGACGGGGGACTGTTTTTT
CASSWGLDGGLFF
>NA|TRBV20-1|NA|TRBJ2-7
TGCAGTGCGCCGGGACTCGACGAGCAGTACTTC
CSAPGLDEQYF
>NA|TRBV6-5|NA|TRBJ1-6
TGTGCCAGCAGTCTCGACCGGGGTCTATATTTTCCCCTCCACTTT
CASSLDRGLYFPLHF
>NA|TRBV11-2|NA|TRBJ2-1
TGTGCCAGCAGCTTGGGCAGGCCAACCCGTATTTACAATGAGCAGTTCTTC
CASSLGRPTRIYNEQFF
>NA|TRBV6-1|NA|TRBJ2-7
TGTGCCAGCAGTGAAGACCCTGGGGCCTCCTACGGGCAGTACTTC
CASSEDPGASYGQYF
>NA|TRBV5-1|NA|TRBJ1-6
TGCGCCAGCAGCTTGGGTGGGTCGGGTGTGGATAATTCACCCCTCCACTTT
CASSLGGSGVDNSPLHF
>NA|TRBV28|NA|TRBJ1-5
TGTGCCAGCAGTCTATATAGTCAGCCCCAGCATTTT
CASSLYSQPQHF
>NA|TRBV4-2|NA|TRBJ2-6
TGTGCCAGTAGCCAGAGGGTCTCTGGGGCCAACGTCCTGACTTTC
CASSQRVSGANVLTF
>NA|TRBV7-9|TRBD1|TRBJ1-4
TGTGCCAGCAGCTTAGCGGGCACAGGGGGAGTAATGAAAAAACTGTTTTTT
CASSLAGTGGVMKKLFF
>NA|TRBV7-2|TRBD1|TRBJ1-5
TGTGCCAGCAGCCCTAGAGGGCAGGGGGGCAATCAGCCCCAGCATTTT
CASSPRGQGGNQPQHF
>NA|TRBV4-1|NA|TRBJ2-7
TGCGCCAGCAGCCAAGCCCGAGGAGGGGGCCGCAGCTCCTACGAGCAGTACTTC
CASSQARGGGRSSYEQYF
>few|TRBV25-1|NA|TRBJ1-1
TGTGCCAGCGGAACAGAAAACACTGAAGCTTTCTTT
CASGTENTEAFF
>NA|TRBV30|NA|TRBJ2-7
TGTGCCTGGAGTAGTCGGGTTTTTAGTTCCTACGAGCAGTACTTC
CAWSSRVFSSYEQYF
>NA|TRBV28|NA|TRBJ2-1
TGTGCCAGCAGTCCCGGGGCCTACAATGAGCAGTTCTTC
CASSPGAYNEQFF
>NA|TRBV10-1|TRBD1|TRBJ1-1
TGCGCCAGCAGCCCGACAGGGGGCACTGAAGCTTTCTTT
CASSPTGGTEAFF
>NA|TRBV2|NA|TRBJ1-4
TGTGCCAGCAGTGAAAAGGGGAGGTGGGAAAAACTGTTTTTT
CASSEKGRWEKLFF
>NA|TRBV7-8|TRBD2|TRBJ2-1
TGTGCCAGCAGCTTAGCCGCGGGACTAGCGGGAAACAATGAGCAGTTCTTC
CASSLAAGLAGNNEQFF
>once|TRBV27|TRBD1|TRBJ1-2
TGTGCCAGCAAGGACAGGGTCTATGGCTACACCTTC
CASKDRVYGYTF
>NA|TRBV2|NA|TRBJ2-1
TGTGCCAGCAGTGAAGCTCCTTACAATGAGCAGTTCTTC
CASSEAPYNEQFF
>NA|TRBV27|NA|TRBJ2-7
TGTGCCAGCAGTCCCCGTAGAAACGAGCAGTACTTC
CASSPRRNEQYF
>NA|TRBV28|NA|TRBJ2-2
TGTGCCAGCAGTCTTGGCTTGGGGGGCACCGGGGAGCTGTTTTTT
CASSLGLGGTGELFF
>NA|TRBV2|NA|TRBJ2-7
TGTGCCAGCACCGTCCGGACTGGGGCCTACGAGCAGTACTTC
CASTVRTGAYEQYF
>NA|TRBV7-9|NA|TRBJ2-7
TGTGCCAGCAGCTTCGGGAACGGGTACGAGCAGTACTTC
CASSFGNGYEQYF
>once|TRBV6-5|NA|TRBJ1-1
TGTGCCAGCATCCTAAACAGGGAAGCTTTCTTT
CASILNREAFF
>once|TRBV5-4|NA|TRBJ2-7
TGTGCCAGCAGCCCCGGGGGGCCCAGGCGCTCCTACGAGCAGTACTTC
CASSPGGPRRSYEQYF
>NA|TRBV6-1|TRBD1|TRBJ1-4
TGTGCCAGCAGTGCTGACAGGGGAAATGATGAAAAACTGTTTTTT
CASSADRGNDEKLFF
>NA|TRBV28|TRBD2|TRBJ2-4
TGTGCCAGCAGTTTGGGGGGGCGGGGGGAAAGGGCCAAAAACATTCAGTACTTC
CASSLGGRGERAKNIQYF
>NA|TRBV28|NA|TRBJ1-4
TGTGCCCGGAGTCCCAATTCCCCCCAAAGACTGTTTTTT
CARSPNSPQRLFF
>NA|TRBV4-2|TRBD2|TRBJ2-4
TGTGCCAGCAGCCACCCAGCTAGCGGGGTAGCCAAAAACATTCAGTACTTC
CASSHPASGVAKNIQYF
>many|TRBV12-5|NA|TRBJ1-1
TGTGCTAGTGGTTACGGGGGGGGAGACACTGAAGCTTTCTTT
CASGYGGGDTEAFF
>NA|TRBV5-1|NA|TRBJ1-2
TGCGCCAGCAGCCTGGTTTATGGCAGCGATGGCTACACCTTC
CASSLVYGSDGYTF